The 8 T cell receptor beta chains presented below share a single source sample, sequenced in a study of cytomegalovirus exposure and HLA in healthy donors. Primers included in the PCR were 60 Vbeta and 13 Jbeta primers. Sequencing was performed with immunoSEQ multiplex PCR; in TCRdb, only in-frame clones are kept and a portion is missing. The table records 150,000 to 200,000 clones, about 76% of them present only once. The sample taken for sequencing was PBMCs. The receptors stem from a woman aged 45-65 years in good health and CMV-seronegative.

This sequence joins TRBV7-2 and TRBJ1-2; no clear D gene. Trimming took off 1 base at V and 3 bases at J, with 6 bases between the two ends. The CDR3 is 13 residues long. Germline assignment: CDR1 SGHTA and CDR2 FQGNSA. The CDR3 loop reads CASSLGADYGYTF. The CDR3 nucleotides read TGTGCCAGCAGCTTAGGTGCGGACTATGGCTACACCTTC.

This clone was seen a few times. This chain links TRBV5-6 with TRBJ1-5; D not certain. Germline CDR1 SGHDT, CDR2 YYEEEE. Between the trimmed V and J ends, which lost 2 bases and 5 bases, there was a span of 8 bases. The CDR3 consists of 13 residues. As DNA, the CDR3 is TGTGCCAGCAGCTTCCGGGGAGATCAGCCCCAGCATTTT. Protein: CASSFRGDQPQHF.

This CDR3 is CASSSMTGLYGYTF. DNA for the CDR3: TGTGCCAGCAGTTCGATGACAGGGCTCTATGGCTACACCTTC. The chain combines TRBV28 with TRBJ1-2, with 7 positions matching TRBD1. The CDR3 runs 14 residues. CDR1 is MDHEN, CDR2 SYDVKM, per germline. Trimming at V came to 4 bases and at J to 4 bases, leaving 6 bases not matched to a gene.

The V and J genes are TRBV7-2 and TRBJ1-2; no definite D call. Germline V gene sequence: CDR1 SGHTA, CDR2 FQGNSA. The CDR3 is 14 amino acids. The ends were cut back, 5 bases at V and 4 bases at J, with 14 bases in the middle. The CDR3 sequence is CASSPRSGSYGYTF. In DNA form, the CDR3 reads TGTGCCAGCAGCCCGAGGTCTGGGAGCTATGGCTACACCTTC.

The chain links TRBV9 to TRBJ1-6; D remains ambiguous. The V end lost 2 bases, the J end lost 7 bases, and 10 bases lay between the germline ends. Germline V gene data show CDR1 as SGDLS and CDR2 as YYNGEE. This CDR3 is 14 amino acids long. For the CDR3, the DNA is TGTGCCAGCAGCGTTTCGGGAGCGAATTCACCCCTCCACTTT. The encoded protein is CASSVSGANSPLHF.

The chain is built from TRBV5-1 and TRBJ1-5; D gene unclear. Trimming took off 0 bases at V and 2 bases at J, with 6 bases between the two ends. Looked up from germline, CDR1 is SGHRS and CDR2 is YFSETQ. The CDR3 is made up of 14 amino acids. The CDR3 DNA reads as TGCGCCAGCAGCTTGGACAGAGGCAATCAGCCCCAGCATTTT. Translated, it gives CASSLDRGNQPQHF.

For the CDR3, the DNA is TGTGCCAGCACCGAATTTGGCGGCACAGGATCTAGCAATCAGCCCCAGCATTTT. Its protein product is CASTEFGGTGSSNQPQHF. The rearrangement joins TRBV2 to TRBJ1-5; D may be TRBD1 (5 bases). CDR1 is SNHLY, CDR2 FYNNEI, per germline. Deletions cut 7 bases from V and 0 bases from J, with 22 bases between. This CDR3 comprises 18 residues.

The chain couples TRBV19 to TRBJ2-3; 11 bases are a match to TRBD2. The CDR3 contains 18 residues. The V and J ends lost 3 bases and 3 bases, in that order; junction bases with no gene match: 11. Germline V gene lookup returns CDR1 LNHDA and CDR2 SQIVND (reference sequence). CDR3 residues: CASSILAGGPLTTDTQYF. CDR3 coding DNA: TGTGCCAGTAGTATCCTAGCGGGAGGCCCACTCACAACAGATACGCAGTATTTT.